In this sample, the clone carrying this TCR beta chain turned up a few times. The antigen is unknown. Previously described methods and listed TCR primers produced bulk TCR libraries. TCRdb re-derived calls from the PCR reads in MiXCR, one entry per CDR3 protein. Of 85,000 to 130,000 distinct CDR3 sequences in the sample, roughly a third were seen once. This sample was taken from a study of molecular identifiers for immune sequencing clone quantification. Study-level points and caveats: The study reportedly detected spiked Jurkat TCR RNA from one cell among around 1 million naive cells. Molecules of identical TCR sharing a barcode could underestimate highly expanded clone sizes.

Material for sequencing was naive CD8+ T cells from blood, with Jurkat cell RNA spiked in. Regarding subset: FACS-sorted CD8+CD4-CCR7+CD45RA+ naive T cells. The TCR originated in a human donor in good health. Some libraries in this study had Jurkat cell RNA spiked in.

The CDR3 coding sequence is TGTGCCAGCAGCGTAGCGGGGTACCCCACAGATACGCAGTATTTT. Protein: CASSVAGYPTDTQYF. The chain combines TRBV9 with TRBJ2-3; the D gene is possibly TRBD2 (5 bases). Germline-derived CDR1 and CDR2 are SGDLS and YYNGEE. The CDR3 runs 15 residues. V dropped 0 bases and J dropped 2 bases, with 10 bases sitting between them.